Listed here is a single T cell receptor (beta chain). Its antigen is not identified. This sample was taken from a study of long-term antiretroviral therapy in people with HIV. Study background: The earliest samples predate the 2015 immediate-ART recommendation by about a decade.

Run at survey level, the immunoSEQ assay was version v3.0. Samples were sequenced targeting 40,000-50,000 T-cell genomes each. Sequenced by immunoSEQ multiplex PCR; TCRdb stores in-frame clones only, minus some. The table records about 29,000 clones, roughly 80% of them present only once. Trimming shortened V by 1 base and J by 3 bases, and 24 bases separated the two germline ends. CDR3 length: 19 amino acids. CDR1 and CDR2 (germline): SGHTA, FQGNSA. General study points: The study collected blood between the mid-2000s and the late 2010s, possibly under older ART regimens.

The material was unsorted PBMCs, obtained 3 years after starting antiretroviral therapy. This sequence originates from a man aged 40-49 years with HIV. The chain is built from TRBV7-2 and TRBJ2-5, with D maybe TRBD2 (6 bases). The CDR3: CASSLVSAVQRGSKETQYF. The CDR3 DNA reads as TGTGCCAGCAGCTTAGTTTCGGCAGTCCAACGGGGGAGTAAAGAGACCCAGTACTTC.